This section outlines one T cell receptor (beta chain) sequence together with its context. This record comes from a study of blood T cells in healthy people across ages. Donors gave around 10 milliliters of peripheral blood apiece. The amount of total RNA extracted per sample was at least 5.5 micrograms. A second PCR, run for about 7 to 11 cycles, used a sample-barcoded 5' primer plus a J-beta primer mix. One entry per CDR3 protein results from TCRdb running MiXCR on the 5' RACE reads. Of roughly 730,000 distinct CDR3 sequences listed, roughly three fifths are singletons. This clonotype was obtained from a man aged 40-49 years in good health. The sequenced sample was blood.

The CDR3 loop is CASSLAGLASATNEKLFF. In DNA, the CDR3 is TGCGCCAGCAGCTTGGCGGGACTGGCATCAGCAACTAATGAAAAACTGTTTTTT. This chain uses TRBV5-1 with TRBJ1-4; TRBD1 is a possible D gene (5 bases). V was shortened by 0 bases and J by 0 bases, with 15 bases between the two germline ends. CDR3 length: 18 residues. The germline CDR1 and CDR2 sequences are SGHRS and YFSETQ.